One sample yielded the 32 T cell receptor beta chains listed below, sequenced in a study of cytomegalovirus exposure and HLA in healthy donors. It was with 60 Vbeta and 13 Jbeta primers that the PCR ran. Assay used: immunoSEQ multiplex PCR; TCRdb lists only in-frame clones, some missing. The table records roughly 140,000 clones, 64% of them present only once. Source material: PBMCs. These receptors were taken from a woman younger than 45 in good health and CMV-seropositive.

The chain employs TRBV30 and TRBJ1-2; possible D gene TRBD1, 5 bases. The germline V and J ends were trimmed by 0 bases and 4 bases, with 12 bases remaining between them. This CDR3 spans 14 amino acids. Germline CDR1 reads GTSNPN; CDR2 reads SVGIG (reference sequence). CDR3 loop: CAWSVQVYLYGYTF. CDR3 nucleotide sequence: TGTGCCTGGAGTGTACAGGTCTACCTCTATGGCTACACCTTC. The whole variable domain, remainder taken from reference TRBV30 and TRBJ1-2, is SQTIHQWPATLVQPVGSPLSLECTVEGTSNPNLYWYRQAAGRGLQLLFYSVGIGQISSEVPQNLSASRPQDRQFILSSKKLLLSDSGFYLCAWSVQVYLYGYTFGSGTRLTVV.

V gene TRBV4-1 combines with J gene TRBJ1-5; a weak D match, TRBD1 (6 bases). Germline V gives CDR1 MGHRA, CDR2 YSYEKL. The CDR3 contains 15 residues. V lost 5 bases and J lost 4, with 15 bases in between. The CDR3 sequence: CASSITGLANQPQHF. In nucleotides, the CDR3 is TGCGCCAGCAGCATAACAGGGCTAGCAAATCAGCCCCAGCATTTT.

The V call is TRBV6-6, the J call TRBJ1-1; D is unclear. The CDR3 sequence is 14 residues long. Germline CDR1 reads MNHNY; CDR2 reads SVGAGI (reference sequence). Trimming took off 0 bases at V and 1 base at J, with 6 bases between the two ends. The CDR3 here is CASSYSPGNTEAFF. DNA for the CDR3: TGTGCCAGCAGTTACTCGCCCGGGAACACTGAAGCTTTCTTT.

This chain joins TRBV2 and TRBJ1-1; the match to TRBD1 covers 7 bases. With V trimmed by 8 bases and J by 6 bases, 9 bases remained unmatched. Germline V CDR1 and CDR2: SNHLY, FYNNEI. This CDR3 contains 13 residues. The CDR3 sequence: CASYGGQGAEAFF. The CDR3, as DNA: TGTGCCAGCTACGGAGGGCAGGGGGCTGAAGCTTTCTTT.

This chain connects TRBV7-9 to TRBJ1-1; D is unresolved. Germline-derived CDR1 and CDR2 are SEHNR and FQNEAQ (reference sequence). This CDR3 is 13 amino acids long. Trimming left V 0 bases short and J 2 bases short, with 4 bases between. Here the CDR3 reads CASSLARNTEAFF. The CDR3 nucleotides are TGTGCCAGCAGCTTAGCGCGAAACACTGAAGCTTTCTTT.

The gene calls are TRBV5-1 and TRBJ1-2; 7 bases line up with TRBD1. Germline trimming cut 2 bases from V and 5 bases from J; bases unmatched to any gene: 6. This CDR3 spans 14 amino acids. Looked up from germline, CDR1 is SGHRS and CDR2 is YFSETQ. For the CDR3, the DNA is TGCGCCAGCAGCTTCGGGACAGTAGAATATGGCTACACCTTC. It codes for CASSFGTVEYGYTF.

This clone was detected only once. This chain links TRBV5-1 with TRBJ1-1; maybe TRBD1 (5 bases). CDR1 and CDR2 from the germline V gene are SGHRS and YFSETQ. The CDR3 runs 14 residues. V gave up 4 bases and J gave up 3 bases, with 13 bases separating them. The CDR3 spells CASSALGGDTEAFF. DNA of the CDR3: TGCGCCAGCAGCGCCCTCGGGGGGGACACTGAAGCTTTCTTT.

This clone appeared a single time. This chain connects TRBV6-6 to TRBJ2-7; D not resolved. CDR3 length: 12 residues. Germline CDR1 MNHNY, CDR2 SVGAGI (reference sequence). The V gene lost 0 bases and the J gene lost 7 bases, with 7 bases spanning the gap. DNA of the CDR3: TGTGCCAGCAGTTACTCGGCTTGGGAGCAGTACTTC. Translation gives CASSYSAWEQYF.

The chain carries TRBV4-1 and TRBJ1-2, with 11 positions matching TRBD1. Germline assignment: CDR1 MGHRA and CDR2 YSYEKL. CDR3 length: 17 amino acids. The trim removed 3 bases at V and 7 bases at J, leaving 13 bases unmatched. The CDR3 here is CASSHLLGQGAGSGYTF. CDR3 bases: TGCGCCAGCAGCCACCTTCTAGGACAGGGGGCTGGTAGTGGCTACACCTTC.

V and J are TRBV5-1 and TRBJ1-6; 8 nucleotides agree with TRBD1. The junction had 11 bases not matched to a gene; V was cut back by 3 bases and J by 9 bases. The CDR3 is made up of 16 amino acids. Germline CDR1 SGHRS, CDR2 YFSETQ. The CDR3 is CASSWGDRGGGSPLHF. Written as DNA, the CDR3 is TGCGCCAGCAGCTGGGGCGACAGGGGCGGCGGTTCACCCCTCCACTTT.

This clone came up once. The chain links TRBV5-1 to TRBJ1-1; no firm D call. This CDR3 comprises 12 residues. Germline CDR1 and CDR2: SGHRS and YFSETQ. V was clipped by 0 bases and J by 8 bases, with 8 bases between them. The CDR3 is CASSLVSGEAFF. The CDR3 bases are TGCGCCAGCAGCTTGGTGAGCGGGGAAGCTTTCTTT.

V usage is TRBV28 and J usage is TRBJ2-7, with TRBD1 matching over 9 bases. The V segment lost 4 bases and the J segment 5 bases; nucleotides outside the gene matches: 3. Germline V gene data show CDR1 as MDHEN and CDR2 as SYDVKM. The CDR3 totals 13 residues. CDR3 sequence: CASSWDRDNEQYF. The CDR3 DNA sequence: TGTGCCAGCAGTTGGGACAGGGATAACGAGCAGTACTTC.

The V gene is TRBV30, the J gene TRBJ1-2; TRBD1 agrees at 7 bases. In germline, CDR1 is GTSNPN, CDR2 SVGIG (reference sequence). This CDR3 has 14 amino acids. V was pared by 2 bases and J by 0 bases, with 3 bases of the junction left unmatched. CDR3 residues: CAWSKGQPNYGYTF. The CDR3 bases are TGTGCCTGGAGTAAGGGACAGCCTAACTATGGCTACACCTTC.

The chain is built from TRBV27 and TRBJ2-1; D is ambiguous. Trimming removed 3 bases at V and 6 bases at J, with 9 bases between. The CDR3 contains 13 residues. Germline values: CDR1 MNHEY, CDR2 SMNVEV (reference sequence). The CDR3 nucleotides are TGTGCCAGCAGTTTTTTTATCTCCAATGAGCAGTTCTTC. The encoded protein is CASSFFISNEQFF.

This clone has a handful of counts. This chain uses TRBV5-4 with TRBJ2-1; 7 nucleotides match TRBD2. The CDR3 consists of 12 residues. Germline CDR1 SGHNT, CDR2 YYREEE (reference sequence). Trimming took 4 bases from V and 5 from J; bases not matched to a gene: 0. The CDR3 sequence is CASSRGDNEQFF. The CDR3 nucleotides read TGTGCCAGCAGCCGGGGGGACAATGAGCAGTTCTTC.

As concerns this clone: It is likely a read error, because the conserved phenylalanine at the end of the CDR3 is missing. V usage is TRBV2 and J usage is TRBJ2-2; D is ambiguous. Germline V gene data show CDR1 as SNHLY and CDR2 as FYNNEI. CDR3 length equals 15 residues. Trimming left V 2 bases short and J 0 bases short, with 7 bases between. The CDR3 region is CASSELSANTGELFV. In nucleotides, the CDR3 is TGTGCCAGCAGTGAATTGTCAGCGAACACCGGGGAGCTGTTTGTT.

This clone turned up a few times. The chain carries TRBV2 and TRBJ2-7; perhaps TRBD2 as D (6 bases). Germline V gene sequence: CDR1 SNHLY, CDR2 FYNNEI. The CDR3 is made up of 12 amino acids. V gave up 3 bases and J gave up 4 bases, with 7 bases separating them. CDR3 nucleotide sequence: TGTGCCAGCAGTGATGGGGGGTACGAGCAGTACTTC. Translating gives CASSDGGYEQYF.

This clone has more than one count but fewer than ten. This CDR3 is CASRQGSGELFF. In DNA form, the CDR3 reads TGCGCCAGCAGACAGGGATCCGGGGAGCTGTTTTTT. V is TRBV5-1 and J is TRBJ2-2; tentative D call: TRBD1 (6 bases). Germline CDR1 reads SGHRS; CDR2 reads YFSETQ. The CDR3 length is 12 residues. With 5 bases removed from V and 6 bases from J, the gap between germline ends came to 8 bases.

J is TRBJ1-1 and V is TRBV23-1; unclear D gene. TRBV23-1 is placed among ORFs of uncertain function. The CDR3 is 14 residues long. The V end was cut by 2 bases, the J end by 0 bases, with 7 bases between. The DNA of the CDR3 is TGCGCCAGCAGTCAACACAGATTGAACACTGAAGCTTTCTTT. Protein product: CASSQHRLNTEAFF.

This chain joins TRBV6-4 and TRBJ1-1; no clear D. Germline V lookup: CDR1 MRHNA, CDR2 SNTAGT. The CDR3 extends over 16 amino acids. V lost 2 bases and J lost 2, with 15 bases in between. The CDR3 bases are TGTGCCAGCAGTGACCCGATGGCAGTTCCTAACACTGAAGCTTTCTTT. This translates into CASSDPMAVPNTEAFF.

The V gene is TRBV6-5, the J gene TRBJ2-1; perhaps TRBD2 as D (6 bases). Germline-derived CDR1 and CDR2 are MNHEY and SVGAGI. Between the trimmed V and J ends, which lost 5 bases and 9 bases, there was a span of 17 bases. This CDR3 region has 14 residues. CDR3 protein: CASSRSGTWAEQFF. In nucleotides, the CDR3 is TGTGCCAGCAGTCGATCCGGGACTTGGGCTGAGCAGTTCTTC.

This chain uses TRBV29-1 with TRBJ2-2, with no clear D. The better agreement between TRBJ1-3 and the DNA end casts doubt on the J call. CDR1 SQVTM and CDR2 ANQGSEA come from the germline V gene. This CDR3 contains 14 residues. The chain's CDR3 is CSVESALSGNTIYF. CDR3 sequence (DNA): TGCAGCGTTGAAAGCGCCCTCTCTGGAAACACCATATATTTT.

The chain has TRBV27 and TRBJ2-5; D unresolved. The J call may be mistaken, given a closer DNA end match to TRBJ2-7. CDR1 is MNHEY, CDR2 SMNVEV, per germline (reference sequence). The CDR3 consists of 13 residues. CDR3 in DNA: TGTGCCAGCAGTCTGGGCTACTCCTACGAGCAGTACTTC. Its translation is CASSLGYSYEQYF.

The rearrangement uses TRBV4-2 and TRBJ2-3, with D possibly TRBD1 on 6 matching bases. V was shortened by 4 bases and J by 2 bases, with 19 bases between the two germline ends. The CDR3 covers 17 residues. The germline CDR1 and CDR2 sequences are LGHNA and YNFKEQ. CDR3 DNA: TGTGCCAGCAGCCCCCTCCTAGGGGGAAGTCCCACAGATACGCAGTATTTT. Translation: CASSPLLGGSPTDTQYF.

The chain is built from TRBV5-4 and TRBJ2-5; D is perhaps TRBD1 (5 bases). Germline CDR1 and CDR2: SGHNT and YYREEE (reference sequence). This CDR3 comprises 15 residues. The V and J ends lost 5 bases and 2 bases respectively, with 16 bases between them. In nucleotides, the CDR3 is TGTGCCAGCAGACGGACAACAGACCTTCAAGAGACCCAGTACTTC. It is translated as CASRRTTDLQETQYF.

The CDR3 reads CASSPINEQYF. The CDR3 DNA reads as TGTGCCAGCAGTCCTATAAACGAGCAGTACTTC. The chain combines TRBV6-1 with TRBJ2-7; D gene unclear. Trimming cost V 5 bases and J 5 bases, with 7 bases left between them. CDR1 is MNHNS and CDR2 is SASEGT in the germline V gene. This CDR3 comprises 11 residues.

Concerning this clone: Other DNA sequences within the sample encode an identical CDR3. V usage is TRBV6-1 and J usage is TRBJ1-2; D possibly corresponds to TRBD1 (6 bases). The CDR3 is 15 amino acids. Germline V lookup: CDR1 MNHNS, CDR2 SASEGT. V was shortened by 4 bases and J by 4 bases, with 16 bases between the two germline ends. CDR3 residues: CASSAGTGGGYGYTF. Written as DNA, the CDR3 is TGTGCCAGCAGTGCCGGGACGGGGGGCGGCTATGGCTACACCTTC.

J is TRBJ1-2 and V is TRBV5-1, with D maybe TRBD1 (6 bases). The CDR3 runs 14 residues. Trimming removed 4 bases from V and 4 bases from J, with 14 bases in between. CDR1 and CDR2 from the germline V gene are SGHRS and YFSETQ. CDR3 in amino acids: CASSPIQTGYGYTF. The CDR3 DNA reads TGCGCCAGCAGCCCCATTCAGACAGGCTATGGCTACACCTTC. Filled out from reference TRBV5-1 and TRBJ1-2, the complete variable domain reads KAGVTQTPRYLIKTRGQQVTLSCSPISGHRSVSWYQQTPGQGLQFLFEYFSETQRNKGNFPGRFSGRQFSNSRSEMNVSTLELGDSALYLCASSPIQTGYGYTFGSGTRLTVV.

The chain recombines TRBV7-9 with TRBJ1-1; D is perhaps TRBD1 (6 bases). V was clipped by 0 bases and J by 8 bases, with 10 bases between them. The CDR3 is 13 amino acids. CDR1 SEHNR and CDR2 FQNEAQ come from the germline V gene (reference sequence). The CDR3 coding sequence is TGTGCCAGCAGCTTAGCGCGGGGGGGCGAAGCTTTCTTT. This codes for CASSLARGGEAFF.

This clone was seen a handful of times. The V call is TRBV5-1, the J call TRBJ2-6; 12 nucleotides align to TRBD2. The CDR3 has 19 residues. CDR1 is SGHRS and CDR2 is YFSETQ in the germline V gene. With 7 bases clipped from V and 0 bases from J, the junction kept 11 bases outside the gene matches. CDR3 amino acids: CASARLAGDPSSGANVLTF. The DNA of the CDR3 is TGCGCCAGCGCGCGACTAGCGGGGGACCCGAGCTCTGGGGCCAACGTCCTGACTTTC.

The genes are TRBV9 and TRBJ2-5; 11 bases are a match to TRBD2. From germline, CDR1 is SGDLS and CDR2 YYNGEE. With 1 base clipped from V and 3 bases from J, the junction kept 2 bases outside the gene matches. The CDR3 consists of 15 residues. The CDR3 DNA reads TGTGCCAGCAGCGTACAGACTAGCGGGGAAGAGACCCAGTACTTC. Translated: CASSVQTSGEETQYF.

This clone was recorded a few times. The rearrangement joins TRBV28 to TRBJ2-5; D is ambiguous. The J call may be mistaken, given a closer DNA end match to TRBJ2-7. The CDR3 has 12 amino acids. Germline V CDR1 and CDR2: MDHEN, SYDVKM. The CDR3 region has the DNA TGTGCCAGCAGTTTACTCTCCTACGAGCAGTACTTC. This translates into CASSLLSYEQYF.